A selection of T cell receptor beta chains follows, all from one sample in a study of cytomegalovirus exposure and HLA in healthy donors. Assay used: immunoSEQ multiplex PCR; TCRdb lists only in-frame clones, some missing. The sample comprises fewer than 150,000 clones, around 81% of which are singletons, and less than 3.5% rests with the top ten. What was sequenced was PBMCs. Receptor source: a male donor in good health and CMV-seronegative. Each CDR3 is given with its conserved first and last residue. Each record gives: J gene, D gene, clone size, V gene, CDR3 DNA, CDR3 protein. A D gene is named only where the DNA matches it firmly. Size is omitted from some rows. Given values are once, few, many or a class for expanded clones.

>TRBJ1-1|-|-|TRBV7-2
TGTGCCAGCAGCTTTGACTGGAACACTGAAGCTTTCTTT
CASSFDWNTEAFF
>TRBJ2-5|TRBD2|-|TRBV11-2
TGTGCCAGCAGCTCTGGACCGGGGGGAGGGACCCAGTACTTC
CASSSGPGGGTQYF
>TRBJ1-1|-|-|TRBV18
TGTGCCAGCTCACCAGCCGACAGTTCTGAAGCTTTCTTT
CASSPADSSEAFF
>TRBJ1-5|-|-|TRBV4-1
TGCGCCAGCAGCCAAGTTTCAGGGAGCAATCAGCCCCAGCATTTT
CASSQVSGSNQPQHF
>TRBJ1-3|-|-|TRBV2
TGTGCCAGCAATGAACGCTCTGGAAACACCATATATTTT
CASNERSGNTIYF
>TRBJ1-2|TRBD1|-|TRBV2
TGTGCCAGCATCTGGACAGGGGGCTATGGCTACACCTTC
CASIWTGGYGYTF
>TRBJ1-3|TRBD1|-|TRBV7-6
TGTGCCAGCAGCTTAGGACAGGGGAGGACTGGAAACACCATATATTTT
CASSLGQGRTGNTIYF
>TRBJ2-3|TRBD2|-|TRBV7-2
TGTGCCAGCTCCCGGTCTAGCGGGAGGGGCACAGATACGCAGTATTTT
CASSRSSGRGTDTQYF
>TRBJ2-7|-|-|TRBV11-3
TGTGCCAGCAGCTTAGAGGTGGCCGGGGGAATCTCCGAGCAGTACTTC
CASSLEVAGGISEQYF
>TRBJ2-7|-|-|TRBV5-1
TGCGCCAGCAGCTTGGAGGGGTACGGCTACGAGCAGTACTTC
CASSLEGYGYEQYF
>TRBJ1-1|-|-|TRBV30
TGTGCCTGGAGGGGAACAGGGAACACTGAAGCTTTCTTT
CAWRGTGNTEAFF
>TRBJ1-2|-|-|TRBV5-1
TGCGCCAGCAGCCCAGAGCCGACGGGGGTTCGCTATGGCTACACCTTC
CASSPEPTGVRYGYTF
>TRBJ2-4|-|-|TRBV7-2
TGTGCCAGCAGCTTAGTCGGTACGGCCAAAAACATTCAGTACTTC
CASSLVGTAKNIQYF
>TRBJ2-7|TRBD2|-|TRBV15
TGTGCCACCAGCAGAGATCGGGGGGGGTCCTACGAGCAGTACTTC
CATSRDRGGSYEQYF
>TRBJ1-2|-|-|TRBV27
TGTGCCAGCAGTTTCCAGGGGCGTAACTATGGCTACACCTTC
CASSFQGRNYGYTF
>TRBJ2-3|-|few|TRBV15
TGTGCCACCAGCAGAGATCTCGTTTCGGTGGGGGCTAGCACAGATACGCAGTATTTT
CATSRDLVSVGASTDTQYF
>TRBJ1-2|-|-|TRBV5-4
TGTGCCAGCAGCTTGCCGGGAGGCTATGGCTACACCTTC
CASSLPGGYGYTF
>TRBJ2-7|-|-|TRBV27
TGTGCCAGCAGTATAACAGAATTCTCCTACGAGCAGTACTTC
CASSITEFSYEQYF
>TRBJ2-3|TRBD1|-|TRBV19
TGTGCCAGTAGGAGGGACAGGGAAGCAGATACGCAGTATTTT
CASRRDREADTQYF
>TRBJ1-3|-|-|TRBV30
TGTGCCTCACAGGTTGCCAACGGATCGGGAAACACCATATATTTT
CASQVANGSGNTIYF
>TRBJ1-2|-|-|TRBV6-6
TGTGCCAGCACCACAGGTGCGAACAACTATGGCTACACCTTC
CASTTGANNYGYTF
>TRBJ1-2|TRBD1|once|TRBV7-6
TGTGCCAGCAGCTTAGACGACAGGGACTATGGCTACACCTTC
CASSLDDRDYGYTF
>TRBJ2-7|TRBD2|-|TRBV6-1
TGTGCCAGCCGGACTAGCGGGCTCCACGAGCAGTACTTC
CASRTSGLHEQYF
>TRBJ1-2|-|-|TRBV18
TGTGCCAGCTCGGACAGCCCAGGAGCTAACTATGGCTACACCTTC
CASSDSPGANYGYTF
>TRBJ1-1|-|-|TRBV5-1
TGCGCCAGCGCCTCGGCAGGGTTTATGAACACTGAAGCTTTCTTT
CASASAGFMNTEAFF